The 21 T cell receptor beta chains reported below all come from one sample, sequenced in a study of T cell repertoires in cytomegalovirus infection. TCRdb reanalysed the reads using MiXCR and keeps one entry per CDR3 protein. The sample records more than 250,000 distinct CDR3 sequences, approximately 15% being singletons. The sample taken for sequencing was PBMCs. The receptors stem from a human donor in good health (CMV status not recorded). Some clones in this sample may be carry-over from other donors' samples.

The table lists this clonotype with many counts. The V call is TRBV7-2, the J call TRBJ1-2; no reliable D call. This CDR3 region has 13 residues. The germline V and J ends were trimmed by 0 bases and 7 bases, with 9 bases remaining between them. Germline V gene lookup returns CDR1 SGHTA and CDR2 FQGNSA. CDR3 sequence reads: CASSLAEGFGYTF. CDR3 bases: TGTGCCAGCAGCTTAGCGGAAGGGTTTGGCTACACCTTC.

This clonotype was counted many times. The J gene is TRBJ1-2, the V gene TRBV27; D gene uncertain. Germline values: CDR1 MNHEY, CDR2 SMNVEV (reference sequence). V was shortened by 0 bases and J by 8 bases, with 19 bases between the two germline ends. This CDR3 has 16 residues. The chain's CDR3 is CASSLSMQLSIYGYTF. For the CDR3, the DNA is TGTGCCAGCAGTTTATCGATGCAGCTCTCTATCTACGGCTACACCTTC.

This clonotype was counted at least ten times. The CDR3 sequence: CASSPNIWGETQYF. In DNA, the CDR3 is TGTGCCAGCAGCCCCAATATATGGGGGGAGACCCAGTACTTC. V is TRBV6-2 or TRBV6-3 and J is TRBJ2-5, with D possibly called TRBD1 or TRBD2 (5 bases each). Germline-derived CDR1 and CDR2 are MNHEY and SVGEGT. With 6 bases removed from V and 5 bases from J, the gap between germline ends came to 16 bases. This CDR3 comprises 14 residues.

This clonotype was seen repeatedly, ten times or more. The chain uses TRBV12-3 or TRBV12-4 and TRBJ1-1, with a weak D call TRBD1 (5 bases). CDR3 length equals 15 residues. With 5 bases removed from V and 6 bases from J, the gap between germline ends came to 19 bases. CDR3 nucleotides: TGTGCCAGCAGTCTCCTGACCGGTATAGGGGCTGAAGCTTTCTTT. This gives the protein CASSLLTGIGAEAFF.

This clonotype was seen many times. The rearrangement uses TRBV20-1 and TRBJ1-5; D gene ambiguous. CDR1 DFQATT and CDR2 SNEGSKA come from the germline V gene (reference sequence). The CDR3 has 15 residues. Between the trimmed V and J ends, which lost 6 bases and 1 base, there was a span of 16 bases. CDR3 protein: CSATRWADSNQPQHF. The CDR3 region has the DNA TGCAGTGCGACTCGTTGGGCGGACAGCAATCAGCCCCAGCATTTT.

There are many counts of this clonotype. The chain recombines TRBV7-8 with TRBJ2-5; no clear D gene. Germline CDR1 reads SGHVS; CDR2 reads FQNEAQ. Trimming left V 5 bases short and J 1 base short, with 14 bases between. This CDR3 is 15 amino acids long. CDR3 in amino acids: CASSRSVAAQETQYF. The CDR3 DNA follows: TGTGCCAGCAGCCGCTCCGTGGCAGCCCAAGAGACCCAGTACTTC.

In this sample, this clonotype turned up many times. The chain is built from TRBV7-2 and TRBJ2-4; 11 positions agree with TRBD2. The V gene end was trimmed by 5 bases and the J gene end by 4 bases; junction bases not matched to a gene: 4. The V gene's germline CDR1 is SGHTA and CDR2 FQGNSA. The CDR3 has 15 residues. The CDR3 sequence: CASSTGLAVKNIQYF. As DNA, the CDR3 is TGTGCCAGCAGCACGGGACTAGCGGTAAAAAACATTCAGTACTTC.

The chain carries TRBV6-2 or TRBV6-3 and TRBJ2-1; 10 nucleotides match TRBD2. Trimming cost V 5 bases and J 7 bases; bases outside gene matches: 8. This CDR3 contains 15 residues. In germline, CDR1 is MNHEY, CDR2 SVGEGT. CDR3 loop: CASSDASGSLNEQFF. The CDR3 DNA follows: TGTGCCAGCAGTGATGCTAGCGGGAGCCTGAATGAGCAGTTCTTC.

This clonotype has ten or more counts. The chain couples TRBV11-2 to TRBJ2-5; D uncertain. V was cut by 1 base and J by 4 bases, with 7 bases left in between. The CDR3 loop spans 13 amino acids. Germline-derived CDR1 and CDR2 are SGHAT and FQNNGV. The CDR3 sequence is CASSLGNRETQYF. The CDR3, as DNA: TGTGCCAGCAGCTTAGGGAACCGAGAGACCCAGTACTTC.

This clonotype came up a few times. This rearrangement joins TRBV10-3 to TRBJ2-1; 8 bases line up with TRBD1. This CDR3 has 15 amino acids. The V gene's germline CDR1 is ENHRY and CDR2 SYGVKD. Trimming cost V 5 bases and J 4 bases; bases outside gene matches: 7. The CDR3 DNA follows: TGTGCCATCAGTACGACAGGGGAAGGTTACAATGAGCAGTTCTTC. It codes for CAISTTGEGYNEQFF.

This clonotype was detected many times. The chain couples TRBV28 to TRBJ1-5; no firm D call. V dropped 2 bases and J dropped 3 bases, with 14 bases sitting between them. The CDR3 sequence is 16 residues long. CDR1 is MDHEN and CDR2 is SYDVKM in the germline V gene. In DNA form, the CDR3 reads TGTGCCAGCAGTTTAGTGACCGCAAGGGCCAATCAGCCCCAGCATTTT. It codes for CASSLVTARANQPQHF.

In this sample, this clonotype turned up a few times. This rearrangement joins TRBV5-6 to TRBJ2-5; D uncertain. The CDR3 totals 12 residues. Germline values: CDR1 SGHDT, CDR2 YYEEEE. The V and J ends lost 2 bases and 2 bases respectively, with 4 bases between them. In nucleotides, the CDR3 is TGTGCCAGCAGCTTTCGGCAAGAGACCCAGTACTTC. Amino acid sequence: CASSFRQETQYF.

This clonotype was detected many times. The V call is TRBV7-2, the J call TRBJ1-1; D call uncertain. CDR3 size: 15 residues. V lost 4 bases and J lost 1, with 13 bases in between. Germline assignment: CDR1 SGHTA and CDR2 FQGNSA. The CDR3 nucleotides read TGTGCCAGCAGCTCGCGTGGGTGGGGGAACACTGAAGCTTTCTTT. This translates into CASSSRGWGNTEAFF.

On this clonotype: A single base separates this from a much larger clone, so it may be a read error. The chain employs TRBV12-3 or TRBV12-4 and TRBJ1-2, with 7 bases matching TRBD1. CDR3 length: 14 residues. This CDR3 is CASSQNRDSYGHTF. CDR3 bases: TGTGCCAGCAGTCAAAACCGGGACAGCTATGGCCACACCTTC.

The sample holds many counts of this clonotype. The chain joins TRBV7-9 to TRBJ2-6; perhaps TRBD1 as D (5 bases). The CDR3 has 18 amino acids. The V and J ends lost 2 bases and 0 bases respectively, with 14 bases between them. CDR1 is SEHNR, CDR2 FQNEAQ, per germline (reference sequence). CDR3: CASSLNQGFTSGANVLTF. As DNA, the CDR3 is TGTGCCAGCAGCTTAAATCAGGGTTTTACCTCTGGGGCCAACGTCCTGACTTTC.

This chain links TRBV12-5 with TRBJ2-7; D not certain. The CDR3 has 12 amino acids. Germline CDR1 and CDR2: LGHNT and FRNRAP. The V end lost 6 bases, the J end lost 3 bases, and 9 bases lay between the germline ends. The CDR3 bases are TGTGCTAGTGGGCTCCAGATCTACGAGCAGTACTTC. This sequence encodes CASGLQIYEQYF.

This clonotype came up many times. The J gene is TRBJ2-6, the V gene TRBV6-2 or TRBV6-3; D ambiguous. The germline CDR1 and CDR2 sequences are MNHEY and SVGEGT. V lost 6 bases and J lost 0, with 9 bases in between. The CDR3 spans 15 residues. The CDR3 nucleotides read TGTGCCAGCAGACGATTGATCTCTGGGGCCAACGTCCTGACTTTC. It translates to CASRRLISGANVLTF.

This sequence joins TRBV18 and TRBJ1-5; no firm D call. Germline V gene sequence: CDR1 KGHSH, CDR2 LQKENI. This CDR3 comprises 12 residues. The V end was cut by 5 bases, the J end by 5 bases, with 7 bases between. This CDR3 is CASSNSDQPQHF. CDR3 bases: TGTGCCAGCTCAAACAGCGATCAGCCCCAGCATTTT.

V and J are TRBV15 and TRBJ2-3, with TRBD2 matching over 12 bases. The V gene's germline CDR1 is LNHNV and CDR2 YYDKDF (reference sequence). V trimming: 0 bases; J trimming: 6 bases; junction bases outside the gene matches: 13. The CDR3 length is 19 residues. CDR3 residues: CATSRDSWASGGAEDTQYF. CDR3 bases: TGTGCCACCAGCAGAGATTCTTGGGCTAGCGGGGGGGCCGAGGATACGCAGTATTTT.

This clonotype was seen many times. The chain carries TRBV7-2 and TRBJ2-7, with D possibly TRBD1 on 6 matching bases. Deletions cut 1 base from V and 3 bases from J, with 10 bases between. The CDR3 is made up of 14 amino acids. Per germline, CDR1 SGHTA and CDR2 FQGNSA. CDR3 loop: CASSLDRQDYEQYF. The CDR3 region has the DNA TGTGCCAGCAGCTTAGATAGACAGGACTACGAGCAGTACTTC.

This clonotype was found many times. The chain carries TRBV7-3 and TRBJ2-3, with 7 bases aligning to TRBD2. The CDR3 consists of 14 residues. The germline V gene has CDR1 SGHTA and CDR2 FQGTGA. With 10 bases clipped from V and 2 bases from J, the junction kept 9 bases outside the gene matches. CDR3: CANRRGVPTDTQYF. The DNA of the CDR3 is TGTGCCAATCGCCGGGGGGTACCCACAGATACGCAGTATTTT.